This TCR beta chain comes out of a study of shared clonotypes between healthy human individuals. Sequencing was performed with immunoSEQ multiplex PCR; in TCRdb, only in-frame clones are kept and a portion is missing. The sample carries about 1,500,000 clones, roughly 96% recorded once. This clone was detected a few times. Germline V gene data show CDR1 as SGHRS and CDR2 as YFSETQ. The CDR3 contains 14 residues. V was trimmed by 1 base and J by 0 bases, leaving 7 bases between them. The receptor's source is a man aged 25-45 years in good health. Sequencing used naive CD4+ T cells sorted from blood. Subset: CD45RA+ positively selected. This sequence joins TRBV5-1 and TRBJ1-2; D is unresolved. The CDR3 sequence is CASSLSDPNYGYTF. In DNA form, the CDR3 reads TGCGCCAGCAGCTTGTCAGACCCTAACTATGGCTACACCTTC.